The 17 T cell receptor beta chains given below trace back to one sample, sequenced in a study of molecular identifiers for immune sequencing clone quantification. MiXCR, applied by TCRdb to the PCR reads, yields one record per CDR3 protein. The data show 550,000 to 750,000 distinct CDR3 sequences, 15% to 20% seen once. The specimen sequenced was naive CD8+ T cells from blood, with Jurkat cell RNA spiked in. The subset is: FACS-sorted CD8+CD4-CCR7+CD45RA+ naive T cells. Receptors originate from a human donor in good health. Some libraries in this study had Jurkat cell RNA spiked in.

This clonotype turned up a few times. The chain joins TRBV19 to TRBJ1-5; TRBD1 is a possible D gene (5 bases). Germline V lookup: CDR1 LNHDA, CDR2 SQIVND (reference sequence). This CDR3 spans 13 amino acids. V dropped 7 bases and J dropped 7 bases, with 14 bases sitting between them. CDR3 region: CASTDPGIQPQHF. CDR3 nucleotide sequence: TGTGCCAGTACTGATCCAGGGATACAGCCCCAGCATTTT. Using reference TRBV19 and TRBJ1-5 for the parts outside the CDR3, the full variable domain is DGGITQSPKYLFRKEGQNVTLSCEQNLNHDAMYWYRQDPGQGLRLIYYSQIVNDFQKGDIAEGYSVSREKKESFPLTVTSAQKNPTAFYLCASTDPGIQPQHFGDGTRLSIL.

This clonotype was observed many times. This chain links TRBV5-6 with TRBJ1-2; tentative D call: TRBD1 (5 bases). This CDR3 region has 16 residues. V lost 0 bases and J 1 base, leaving 13 bases between the germline ends. Looked up from germline, CDR1 is SGHDT and CDR2 is YYEEEE. Here the CDR3 DNA reads TGTGCCAGCAGCTTGGAGGGACGGACCGTTAACTATGGCTACACCTTC. Translated: CASSLEGRTVNYGYTF.

This clonotype was seen repeatedly, ten times or more. The rearrangement joins TRBV29-1 to TRBJ2-5; 11 bases agree with TRBD1. The CDR3 sequence is 13 residues long. Per germline, CDR1 SQVTM and CDR2 ANQGSEA. The V and J ends lost 7 bases and 5 bases, in that order; junction bases with no gene match: 6. The CDR3 bases are TGCAGCGGCCGGACAGGGGGCGAGGAGACCCAGTACTTC. Its translation is CSGRTGGEETQYF.

This clonotype was observed at least ten times. The V and J genes are TRBV6-2 or TRBV6-3 and TRBJ1-1, with 8 bases lining up with TRBD1. Germline V gene data show CDR1 as MNHEY and CDR2 as SVGEGT. This CDR3 has 13 residues. Unmatched junction bases numbered 4, after V lost 2 bases and J lost 8 bases. The CDR3 DNA follows: TGTGCCAGCAGTTACCCGGACAGGGCAGAAGCTTTCTTT. This translates into CASSYPDRAEAFF.

This clonotype came up many times. The V gene is TRBV4-1, the J gene TRBJ2-3; the D gene is possibly TRBD2 (6 bases). The CDR3 covers 17 residues. Germline loops: CDR1 MGHRA, CDR2 YSYEKL. V was shortened by 2 bases and J by 2 bases, with 17 bases between the two germline ends. The chain's CDR3 is CASSQTPRERSTDTQYF. Written as DNA, the CDR3 is TGCGCCAGCAGCCAAACCCCCCGGGAGCGCTCCACAGATACGCAGTATTTT.

This clonotype was detected only a few times. The chain links TRBV7-9 to TRBJ1-1; D not certain. The V gene lost 5 bases and the J gene lost 6 bases, with 13 bases spanning the gap. The CDR3 totals 13 residues. Looked up from germline, CDR1 is SEHNR and CDR2 is FQNEAQ (reference sequence). This chain's CDR3 is CASSARSLSEAFF. DNA for the CDR3: TGTGCCAGCAGCGCCAGATCCCTATCTGAAGCTTTCTTT.

This clonotype turned up a few times. The rearrangement joins TRBV11-2 to TRBJ2-1; weak D call: TRBD2 (7 bases). This CDR3 has 16 amino acids. The germline V gene encodes CDR1 SGHAT and CDR2 FQNNGV. Trimming cost V 1 base and J 9 bases, with 19 bases left between them. Written as DNA, the CDR3 is TGTGCCAGCAGCTTAGCTCCGGGGGGCCTTAGGGGTGAGCAGTTCTTC. Its translation: CASSLAPGGLRGEQFF. Supplemented by reference TRBV11-2 and TRBJ2-1, the full variable domain reads EAGVAQSPRYKIIEKRQSVAFWCNPISGHATLYWYQQILGQGPKLLIQFQNNGVVDDSQLPKDRFSAERLKGVDSTLKIQPAKLEDSAVYLCASSLAPGGLRGEQFFGPGTRLTVL.

This clonotype has a count of ten or more. The gene calls are TRBV5-4 and TRBJ1-1; no clear D. V was shortened by 4 bases and J by 1 base, with 11 bases between the two germline ends. In germline, CDR1 is SGHNT, CDR2 YYREEE (reference sequence). This CDR3 has 14 amino acids. The CDR3 coding sequence is TGTGCCAGCAGCCCAAGAGCGGGGAACACTGAAGCTTTCTTT. It yields the protein CASSPRAGNTEAFF. The full variable domain, with the rest looked up from reference TRBV5-4 and TRBJ1-1, is ETGVTQSPTHLIKTRGQQVTLRCSSQSGHNTVSWYQQALGQGPQFIFQYYREEENGRGNFPPRFSGLQFPNYSSELNVNALELDDSALYLCASSPRAGNTEAFFGQGTRLTVV.

Turning to this clonotype: A single base separates this from a much larger clone, so it may be a read error. No conserved phenylalanine or tryptophan ends this CDR3, so it is likely a read error. As DNA, the CDR3 is TGCAGTGCTAGAGGGGTACACCGATCAAGCTCCTACGAGCAGTACTCC. Translation gives CSARGVHRSSSYEQYS. The genes are TRBV20-1 and TRBJ2-7; D gene ambiguous. V shed 1 base and J shed 0 bases, with 16 bases lying between them. This CDR3 is built from 16 residues. CDR1 is DFQATT and CDR2 is SNEGSKA in the germline V gene (reference sequence).

This clonotype was seen at least ten times. The rearrangement joins TRBV14 to TRBJ2-1; TRBD2 matches 11 bases. CDR3 length: 16 residues. CDR1 SGHDN and CDR2 FVKESK come from the germline V gene. The V and J ends lost 5 bases and 1 base, in that order; junction bases with no gene match: 4. CDR3 region: CASSILAGVSYNEQFF. CDR3 in DNA: TGTGCCAGCAGCATACTAGCGGGAGTGTCCTACAATGAGCAGTTCTTC.

This clonotype came up many times. The chain has TRBV4-3 and TRBJ2-7; D possibly corresponds to TRBD2 (5 bases). The V end was cut by 1 base, the J end by 2 bases, with 6 bases between. CDR3 size: 13 residues. Germline V CDR1 and CDR2: LGHNA, YSLEER. The CDR3: CASSQAGTYEQYF. The DNA for the CDR3 is TGCGCCAGCAGCCAAGCGGGGACCTACGAGCAGTACTTC.

This clonotype was detected only a few times. The rearrangement links TRBV30 to TRBJ2-7; possibly TRBD1 or TRBD2 for D (7 bases each). The germline gives CDR1 GTSNPN, CDR2 SVGIG (reference sequence). This CDR3 is 15 amino acids long. With 5 bases removed from V and 0 bases from J, the gap between germline ends came to 17 bases. In DNA, the CDR3 is TGTGCCTGGGGGGGGGACAGCTGGAACTCCTACGAGCAGTACTTC. This sequence encodes CAWGGDSWNSYEQYF. Looking up the rest from reference TRBV30 and TRBJ2-7 gives the full variable domain: SQTIHQWPATLVQPVGSPLSLECTVEGTSNPNLYWYRQAAGRGLQLLFYSVGIGQISSEVPQNLSASRPQDRQFILSSKKLLLSDSGFYLCAWGGDSWNSYEQYFGPGTRLTVT.

This clonotype has ten or more counts. The chain is built from TRBV7-6 and TRBJ1-2; D ambiguous. V gave up 5 bases and J gave up 6 bases, with 13 bases separating them. There are 13 residues in the CDR3. Germline V CDR1 and CDR2: SGHVS, FNYEAQ. The chain's CDR3 is CASSPDGYNGYTF. CDR3 coding DNA: TGTGCCAGCAGCCCCGACGGCTACAATGGCTACACCTTC.

A few counts support this clonotype. This chain links TRBV11-1 with TRBJ2-7; 12 bases map to TRBD2. This CDR3 contains 15 residues. CDR1 and CDR2 from the germline V gene are SGHAT and FQDESV (reference sequence). The J segment lost 3 bases and the V segment lost 3 bases, leaving 3 bases of the junction unmatched. In DNA, the CDR3 is TGTGCCAGCAGCTTGGGGACTAGCGGGTTCTACGAGCAGTACTTC. This sequence encodes CASSLGTSGFYEQYF.

This clonotype was picked up many times. The chain is built from TRBV5-8 and TRBJ2-7; a weak D match, TRBD2 (6 bases). From germline, CDR1 is SGHTS and CDR2 YDEGEE. The V and J ends lost 2 bases and 5 bases respectively, with 11 bases between them. This CDR3 spans 13 amino acids. The CDR3 nucleotides read TGTGCCAGCAGCTTCGGGGGTTCCGACGAGCAGTACTTC. Translating gives CASSFGGSDEQYF.

Ten or more counts support this clonotype. This chain links TRBV14 with TRBJ2-2; maybe TRBD1 (5 bases). CDR1 and CDR2 from the germline V gene are SGHDN and FVKESK. The CDR3 is made up of 16 amino acids. Trimming took off 0 bases at V and 5 bases at J, with 13 bases between the two ends. CDR3 region: CASSQEDRSGTGELFF. The CDR3 DNA follows: TGTGCCAGCAGCCAAGAGGATCGCTCAGGGACCGGGGAGCTGTTTTTT.

This clonotype was counted once. A read error may explain this, as a much larger clone is one base away. V gene TRBV19 combines with J gene TRBJ1-1, with TRBD1 as a possible D gene (6 bases). Germline CDR1 LNHDA, CDR2 SQIVND (reference sequence). This CDR3 is 14 amino acids long. CDR3 nucleotide sequence: TGTGCCAGAAGTACCCCAGGGGTTGACACTGAAGCTTTCTTT. This translates into CARSTPGVDTEAFF. Full variable domain (remainder filled in from reference TRBV19 and TRBJ1-1): DGGITQSPKYLFRKEGQNVTLSCEQNLNHDAMYWYRQDPGQGLRLIYYSQIVNDFQKGDIAEGYSVSREKKESFPLTVTSAQKNPTAFYLCARSTPGVDTEAFFGQGTRLTVV.